Below, one TCR beta chain is given with its context. Its antigen is unidentified. Trimming took 0 bases from V and 4 from J, leaving 6 bases between them. CDR3 length equals 12 residues. Looked up from germline, CDR1 is DFQATT and CDR2 is SNEGSKA (reference sequence). The data belong to a study of blood T cells in healthy people across ages. Study observations and caveats: Fewer expanded clones and more diversity marked long-lived versus aged donors. One million T cells yielded diversity estimates that were considered underestimates.

A second PCR, run for about 7 to 11 cycles, used a sample-barcoded 5' primer plus a J-beta primer mix. CDR3-containing paired-end reads numbering at least 2.5 million came from each sample. TCRdb reanalysed the 5' RACE reads using MiXCR and keeps one entry per CDR3 protein. The sample holds 700,000 or so distinct CDR3 sequences, less than 45% seen once. The source is a man of 80 years or more in good health. The chain combines TRBV20-1 with TRBJ1-2; no clear D. Sequencing was done on a sample of blood. DNA of the CDR3: TGCAGTGCTAGAGAGGGCCGCTATGGCTACACCTTC. Translation gives CSAREGRYGYTF.